A selection of T cell receptor beta chains follows, all from one sample in a study of cytomegalovirus exposure and HLA in healthy donors. Profiling relied on immunoSEQ multiplex PCR, and the TCRdb table lists in-frame clones only, not all of them. The sample records fewer than 350,000 clones, over 85% being singletons. Sequences were obtained from PBMCs. The receptor set was obtained from a woman under 30 in good health and CMV-seronegative. CDR3s include the opening cysteine and the closing phenylalanine or tryptophan. D genes are given only for firm matches. Some rows mark clone size as missing; the rest say once, few, many or name a class of expanded clone.

abundance	v_gene	j_gene	d_gene	CDR3nt	CDR3aa
-	TRBV5-1	TRBJ1-3	-	TGCGCCAGCAGCTTTATGCCCCTTCTCGGGGGATTTTCTGGAAACACCATATATTTT	CASSFMPLLGGFSGNTIYF
-	TRBV7-2	TRBJ1-2	-	TGTGCCAGCAGCCCGGGGGAGGGGAGGGGTGGGTATGGCTACACCTTC	CASSPGEGRGGYGYTF
-	TRBV7-3	TRBJ2-7	TRBD2	TGTGCCAGCCCACGGACTAGCGGGGGGGCCGAACCCTACGAGCAGTACTTC	CASPRTSGGAEPYEQYF
-	TRBV2	TRBJ2-3	TRBD2	TGTGCCACCAAGGGGACTAGCGGGGGGCGAGCAGATACGCAGTATTTT	CATKGTSGGRADTQYF
-	TRBV7-3	TRBJ2-1	TRBD2	TGTGCCAGCAGCTTATCTAAGCGGGGGGCCAATGAGCAGTTCTTC	CASSLSKRGANEQFF
-	TRBV19	TRBJ1-6	-	TGTGCCAGTAAACAGGGAAACTATAATTCCCCCCTCCACTTT	CASKQGNYNSPLHF
-	TRBV29-1	TRBJ2-7	-	TGCAGCGTTGGAGGCGTGGGCGAGCAGTACTTC	CSVGGVGEQYF
-	TRBV18	TRBJ1-1	-	TGTGCCAGCTCAGCATGGACAGCCGAAGCTTTCTTT	CASSAWTAEAFF
-	TRBV7-2	TRBJ2-5	TRBD2	TGTGCCAGCAGCTTAGTAGGTAGCGGGATAGTGGAGACCCAGTACTTC	CASSLVGSGIVETQYF
-	TRBV6-1	TRBJ2-7	-	TGTGCCAGCAGCCGCGGGGAACCCTACGAGCAGTACTTC	CASSRGEPYEQYF
-	TRBV27	TRBJ2-5	TRBD1	TGTGCCAGCAGTCTACGGGACAGGGAGTTCGGGGGACTGGAGACCCAGTACTTC	CASSLRDREFGGLETQYF
once	TRBV5-1	TRBJ2-7	TRBD2	TGCGCCAGCAGCGCATCCCTAAGCGGGGAGATCTCCTACGAGCAGTACTTC	CASSASLSGEISYEQYF